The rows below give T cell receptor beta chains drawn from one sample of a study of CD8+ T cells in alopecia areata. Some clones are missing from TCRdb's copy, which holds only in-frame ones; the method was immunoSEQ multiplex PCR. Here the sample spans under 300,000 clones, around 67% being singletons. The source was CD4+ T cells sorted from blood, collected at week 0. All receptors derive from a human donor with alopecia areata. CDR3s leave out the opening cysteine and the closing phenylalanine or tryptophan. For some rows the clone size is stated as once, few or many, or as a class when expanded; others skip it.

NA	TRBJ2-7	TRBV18	ASSPGTGTYEQY
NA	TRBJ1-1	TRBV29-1	SVQTGEVWNTEAF
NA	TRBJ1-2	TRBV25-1	ASSELDPPDQGYT
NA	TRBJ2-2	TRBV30	AWNFYSGELF
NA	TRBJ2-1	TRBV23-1	ASGQQGSSYNEQF
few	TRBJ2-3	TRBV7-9	ASSQMKQLNTDTQY
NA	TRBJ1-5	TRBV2	ASGDRQRNQPQH
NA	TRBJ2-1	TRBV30	AWNLAIYNEQF
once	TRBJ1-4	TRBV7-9	ASSPPDSRNEKLF
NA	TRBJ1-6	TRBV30	ARDESSYNSPLH
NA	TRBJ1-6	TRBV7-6	ASSLVGQAGSPLH
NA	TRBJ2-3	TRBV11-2	ASSFRSQRTDTQY
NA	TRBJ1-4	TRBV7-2	ASNRGAPGEKLF
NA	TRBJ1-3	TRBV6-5	ASRQGAISGNTIY
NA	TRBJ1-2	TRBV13	ASSLVQFSYGYT
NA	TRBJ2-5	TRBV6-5	ASSLATDSETQY
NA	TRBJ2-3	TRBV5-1	ASSPGVAGGSDTQY
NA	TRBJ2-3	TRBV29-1	SVERGTDTQY
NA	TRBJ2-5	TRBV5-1	ASSFLAGSQETQY
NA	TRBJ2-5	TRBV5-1	ASSMRDSRETQY
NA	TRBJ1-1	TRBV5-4	ASSLGTGDTEAF
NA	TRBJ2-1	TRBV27	ASSGGLYNEQF
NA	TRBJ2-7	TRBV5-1	ASSLEQAYEQY
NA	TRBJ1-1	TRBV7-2	AIIHPDMNTEAF
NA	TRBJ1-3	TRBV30	AWSVHQYRASGNTIY
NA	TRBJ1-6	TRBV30	AFQTGSPLH
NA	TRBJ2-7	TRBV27	ASSLGSGEYEQY
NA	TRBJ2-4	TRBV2	ASSEDRAAKNIQY
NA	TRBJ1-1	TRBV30	AWRWRDRVNTEAF
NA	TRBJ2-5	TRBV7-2	ASSLAGSQETQY